This T cell receptor (beta chain) was found in a study of T cells in localized non-small cell lung cancer (dated by TCRdb to the early 2020s). About the study as a whole: T cell repertoires of more than 200 early-stage NSCLC patients were analyzed, with tumors being compared against uninvolved tumor-adjacent lungs. All 230 or so NSCLC patients in the cohort were treatment-naive and had localized lung tumors that were resected. The mean age of the NSCLC patients was about 67 years, with 130 or so men and about a hundred women. Overall study outcomes, separate from this receptor: Since the design was exploratory, TCR variables were selected using unadjusted p-values with no false-discovery rate correction. Uninvolved tumor-adjacent lung showed the highest T cell clonality, higher than tumor, which suggests more focused antigenic responses in the adjacent lung. A median of about 53 of the top 100 tumor clones were detected in paired uninvolved adjacent lung, and under 30 of these tumor clones were also found among the top 100 clones of the paired uninvolved adjacent lung. Because multi-region tumor sequencing was not done, intratumor heterogeneity could not be ruled out. Longer overall survival was associated with higher blood T cell density, whereas shorter survival was associated with higher adjacent-lung clonality.

The junction carries 16 bases between V and J, which are trimmed by 6 bases and 16 bases respectively. Taken from the germline V gene, the CDR1 and CDR2 loops are KGHSH and LQKENI. Its CDR3 holds 12 amino acids, cysteine through phenylalanine. Only the CDR3 DNA stays, 36 bases, in frame from base 1. The immunoSEQ Assay was used to sequence TCR beta CDR3 regions from DNA. The authors' pipeline ran thus. T cell density was computed as TCR beta template counts normalized to usable DNA estimated by amplifying housekeeping genes. Richness was estimated with the preseqR package, extrapolating to 400,000 templates for PBMC samples and 120,000 templates for tissue samples. Clonality was defined by subtracting Pielou's evenness from one. Tissue-enriched TCRs were identified by differential abundance testing using productive amino-acid clonotypes, minimum total count 5 and alpha 0.1. The Jaccard Index and the Morisita Overlap Index were used to measure repertoire overlap between compartments. GLIPH grouped TCR beta CDR3s together with public tetramer-defined viral CDR3s, and a viral motif had to include at least three viral sequences and also show V-gene enrichment. What TCRdb holds here is the immuneACCESS table cut down to in-frame rearrangements. Part of the clones is not present; checked against another copy, under half of the missing clones reflect an unresolved V gene, and the others are unexplained. From that table come the V and J calls and clone size; the DNA was used to work out D and trimming. A total of about 9,000 clones appear in this sample, 92% of them only once. Jointly, the top ten make up roughly 7% of the sample.

With regard to this clone: Its cognate antigen has yet to be identified. Qualities for individual bases were not recorded, and no much larger clone is one base off.

At diagnosis, tumor, uninvolved tumor-adjacent lung and peripheral blood were collected and then preserved as a mix of FFPE and fresh-frozen material. For TCR repertoire profiling, the blood samples were analyzed as peripheral blood mononuclear cells. This sequence was found in a woman between 35 and 70 years old with stage I squamous cell lung carcinoma. Sequenced here: peripheral blood, sampled before any cancer treatment. The sequence links TRBV18 to TRBJ1-6, with no confidently assigned D gene. In nucleotide form, the sequence is TGTGCCAGCTCGTTAACGACCGAAAGTCTCCACTTT. Its product reads: CASSLTTESLHF.